The clone carrying this TCR beta chain appeared once. This specimen includes other DNA sequences encoding the same CDR3. Per the original methods: Amplified reference gene primers provided the basis for estimating nucleated cell counts. Measured with immunoSEQ multiplex PCR; TCRdb has only the in-frame clones, and not every one. D and trimming come from the DNA, and the V and J calls and clone size come from that table. The sample has some 100,000 clones; around 89% are singletons. This entry belongs to a study of blood T cell repertoires in COVID-19. On the study more broadly: Samples came from the United States, Italy and Spain, spanning acute and convalescent COVID-19.

The CDR3 has 12 amino acids. V lost 2 bases to trimming and J lost 4 bases, with 6 bases between them. Per the germline V gene, CDR1 is MDHEN and CDR2 is SYDVKM. V and J are TRBV28 and TRBJ2-7, with a weak D call TRBD1 (5 bases). Sequencing was performed on peripheral blood. The TCR sequence derives from a human donor with acute or convalescent COVID-19. The donor label of this sample is uncertain. CDR3 protein: CASSLQGYEQYF. CDR3 nucleotide sequence: TGTGCCAGCAGTTTACAGGGATACGAGCAGTACTTC. The full variable domain, its missing parts supplied by reference TRBV28 and TRBJ2-7, is DVKVTQSSRYLVKRTGEKVFLECVQDMDHENMFWYRQDPGLGLRLIYFSYDVKMKEKGDIPEGYSVSREKKERFSLILESASTNQTSMYLCASSLQGYEQYFGPGTRLTVT.